The rows below give T cell receptor beta chains drawn from one sample of a study of control samples from healthy donors and cancer patients. Generated by immunoSEQ multiplex PCR, the TCRdb table keeps only in-frame clones and is missing some. The data hold about 130,000 clones, with over 90% observed a single time. Sequencing was carried out using PBMCs. The receptors come from a man aged 55-75 years with colorectal cancer. The CDR3 runs from the conserved cysteine through the conserved F or W. Each record gives: CDR3 length, clone size, V gene, CDR3 protein. Clone size, where shown, is once, few, many, or a class for clones that have expanded.

len: 14; abundance: -; v_gene: TRBV4-2; CDR3aa: CASSPPARENEQYF
len: 14; abundance: -; v_gene: TRBV5-1; CDR3aa: CASSPGRLNEKLFF
len: 14; abundance: -; v_gene: TRBV30; CDR3aa: CAWSVHQVFYEQYF
len: 15; abundance: -; v_gene: TRBV27; CDR3aa: CASSFGRTYNEKLFF
len: 14; abundance: -; v_gene: TRBV7-9; CDR3aa: CASTPVGYYNEQFF
len: 13; abundance: -; v_gene: TRBV19; CDR3aa: CASSEQGGTEAFF
len: 13; abundance: -; v_gene: TRBV12-3/TRBV12-4; CDR3aa: CASSATENTEAFF
len: 17; abundance: few; v_gene: TRBV23-1; CDR3aa: CASSQAPPDSPGSPLHF
len: 12; abundance: -; v_gene: TRBV10-3; CDR3aa: CAIGRGGTEAFF
len: 14; abundance: -; v_gene: TRBV19; CDR3aa: CASRQGQGIYEQYF
len: 12; abundance: -; v_gene: TRBV9; CDR3aa: CASSVEAGELFF
len: 15; abundance: -; v_gene: TRBV5-1; CDR3aa: CASSSGQGSYNEQFF
len: 13; abundance: -; v_gene: TRBV15; CDR3aa: CATSTRQDYGYTF
len: 15; abundance: -; v_gene: TRBV5-1; CDR3aa: CASSFTGGSTGGYTF
len: 11; abundance: few; v_gene: TRBV30; CDR3aa: CAWSAVGPLHF
len: 12; abundance: -; v_gene: TRBV30; CDR3aa: CAWQESGDTIYF
len: 13; abundance: -; v_gene: TRBV11-2; CDR3aa: CASSFGQGFEAFF
len: 14; abundance: once; v_gene: TRBV4-2; CDR3aa: CASSQPGLGTEAFF
len: 15; abundance: -; v_gene: TRBV4-1; CDR3aa: CASSLGQGVTGELFF
len: 14; abundance: -; v_gene: TRBV27; CDR3aa: CASSLGTGPYEQYF
len: 13; abundance: -; v_gene: TRBV5-6; CDR3aa: CASSPRGYTEAFF
len: 17; abundance: -; v_gene: TRBV7-2; CDR3aa: CASSLGRGGQHTDTQYF
len: 13; abundance: -; v_gene: TRBV19; CDR3aa: CASSQGIGQPQHF
len: 12; abundance: -; v_gene: TRBV6-5; CDR3aa: CASSYMDSPLHF
len: 12; abundance: -; v_gene: TRBV6-1; CDR3aa: CASSDRYNEQFF
len: 15; abundance: -; v_gene: TRBV18; CDR3aa: CASSRRQGNTNIQYF
len: 16; abundance: -; v_gene: TRBV10-3; CDR3aa: CAISESPQGINQPQHF
len: 18; abundance: -; v_gene: TRBV7-6; CDR3aa: CASSKRASGGAVADTQYF
len: 17; abundance: -; v_gene: TRBV24-1; CDR3aa: CATSAGQGSSGANVLTF
len: 14; abundance: -; v_gene: TRBV6-5; CDR3aa: CASSPLAGDTEAFF
len: 12; abundance: few; v_gene: TRBV6-5; CDR3aa: CASRSQGPEAFF
len: 15; abundance: -; v_gene: TRBV7-9; CDR3aa: CASSLGTGVREKLFF
len: 16; abundance: -; v_gene: TRBV19; CDR3aa: CASSTGQGGVGQPQHF
len: 16; abundance: once; v_gene: TRBV6-2/TRBV6-3; CDR3aa: CASSSIPGRLNEKLFF
len: 15; abundance: -; v_gene: TRBV19; CDR3aa: CASSIVSGGEYEQYF
len: 16; abundance: -; v_gene: TRBV27; CDR3aa: CASSLSRDVYNSPLHF
len: 15; abundance: -; v_gene: TRBV10-3; CDR3aa: CATGPPAGQNTEAFF
len: 13; abundance: -; v_gene: TRBV7-9; CDR3aa: CASRDDKSYEQYF
len: 15; abundance: -; v_gene: TRBV19; CDR3aa: CASSTQKTPGYGYTF
len: 18; abundance: -; v_gene: TRBV4-1; CDR3aa: CASSHATLAGGRRDTQYF